The T cell receptor (beta chain) under discussion was sequenced for a study of early T cells in non-severe SARS-CoV-2 infection (dated by TCRdb to about 2021). For the wider study: Bulk RNA from unsorted whole blood was used for TCR sequencing, so alpha and beta chains could not be paired. The paper's findings and limits, for the study overall: VDJdb matching was skewed toward anti-spike CD8 responses and likely underestimated virus-specific expansions, missing private and CD4 specificities.

A case-control design nested within a healthcare worker cohort in London, UK, was used, with weekly nasopharyngeal swab PCR tests and blood sampling performed. Between 23 and 31 March 2020, the week of the UK lockdown, healthcare workers were enrolled and then followed up weekly for as long as 16 weeks. Receptors were amplified or captured by 5' RACE. Instrument used: NextSeq 500. The TCR library protocol attached unique molecular identifiers to individual cDNA molecules to correct for sequencing error and PCR bias. Both TCR alpha and beta chains were sequenced, and tight co-correlation was observed between alpha and beta sequence abundances in each sample. In the paper's pipeline: V gene, J gene and CDR3 annotation of TCR sequences was performed with Decombinator V4. Expanded TCRs were defined as changing significantly between any two time points under a Poisson model with p below 0.0001. TCR abundances were normalised to the total number of TCRs sequenced in each sample and reported as counts per million. MAIT TCRs were defined by TRAV1-2 paired with TRAJ12, TRAJ20 or TRAJ33, and iNKT TCRs by TRAV10 paired with TRAJ18. VDJdb, accessed 1 November 2021, was searched for CMV, EBV and SARS-CoV-2 annotated TCRs, excluding TCRs annotated for multiple antigens. TCRdb redid the processing of the public reads, applying fastp at Q25 and MiXCR, and retained in-frame beta chains. Rows merge per CDR3 protein into single entries with the most common DNA and genes. TCRdb, not the original authors, processed these V and J calls. The sample profile shows more than 45,000 distinct CDR3 sequences; over 9.5% of them were found once. The ten largest clonotypes hold around 5% of the sample.

V is pruned by 4 bases and J by 3 bases, leaving 10 bases of the junction without a gene match. Taken from cysteine to phenylalanine, the CDR3 has 17 residues. CDR3 DNA only is kept here, 51 bases in frame from base 1. CDR1 and CDR2 (DFQATT, SNEGSKA) derive from the germline V gene (reference sequence). On this clonotype itself: Its binding antigen is unknown. The input lacks base qualities; no much larger clone sits a single base away.

This TCR derives from an adult who was a healthcare worker with PCR-confirmed SARS-CoV-2 infection or an uninfected control (not recorded which). The sequence is built from TRBV20-1 and TRBJ2-7, and TRBD2 matches 15 of the central bases. The sequenced material came from whole blood. In nucleotides, the sequence is TGCAGTGCTACGGGACTAGCGGGGGGTCCCGGTTTCTACGAGCAGTACTTC. It translates as CSATGLAGGPGFYEQYF.